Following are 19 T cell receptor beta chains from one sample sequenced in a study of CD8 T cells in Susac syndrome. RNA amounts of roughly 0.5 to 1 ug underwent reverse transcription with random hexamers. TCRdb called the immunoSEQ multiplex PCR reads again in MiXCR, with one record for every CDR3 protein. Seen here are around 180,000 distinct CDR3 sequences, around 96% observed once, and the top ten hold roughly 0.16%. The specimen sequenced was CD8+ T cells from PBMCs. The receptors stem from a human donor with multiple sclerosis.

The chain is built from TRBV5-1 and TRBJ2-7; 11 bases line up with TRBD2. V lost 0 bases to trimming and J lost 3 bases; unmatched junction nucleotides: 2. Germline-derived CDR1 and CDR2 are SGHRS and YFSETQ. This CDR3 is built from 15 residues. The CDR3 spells CASSLGTSGFYEQYF. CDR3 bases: TGCGCCAGCAGCTTGGGGACTAGCGGGTTCTACGAGCAGTACTTC. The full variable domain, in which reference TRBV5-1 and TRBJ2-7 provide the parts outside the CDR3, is KAGVTQTPRYLIKTRGQQVTLSCSPISGHRSVSWYQQTPGQGLQFLFEYFSETQRNKGNFPGRFSGRQFSNSRSEMNVSTLELGDSALYLCASSLGTSGFYEQYFGPGTRLTVT.

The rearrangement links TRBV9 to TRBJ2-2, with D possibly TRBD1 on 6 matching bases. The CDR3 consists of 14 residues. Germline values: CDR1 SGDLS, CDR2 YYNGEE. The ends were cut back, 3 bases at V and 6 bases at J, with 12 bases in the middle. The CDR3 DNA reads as TGTGCCAGCAGCGCACCAGGGGCAGCCGGGGAGCTGTTTTTT. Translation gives CASSAPGAAGELFF.

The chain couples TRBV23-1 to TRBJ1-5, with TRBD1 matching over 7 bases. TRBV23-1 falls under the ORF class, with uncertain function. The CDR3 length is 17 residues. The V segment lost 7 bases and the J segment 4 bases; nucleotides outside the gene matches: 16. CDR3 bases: TGCGCCAGCACTCCCACCAGGGGGACCATCCTAAATCAGCCCCAGCATTTT. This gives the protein CASTPTRGTILNQPQHF.

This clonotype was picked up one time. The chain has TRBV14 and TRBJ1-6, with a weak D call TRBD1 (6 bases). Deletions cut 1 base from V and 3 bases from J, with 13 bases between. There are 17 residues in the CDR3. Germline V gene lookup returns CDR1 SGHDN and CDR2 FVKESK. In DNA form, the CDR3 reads TGTGCCAGCAGCCAAGGCGCAGGGGCTGACTATAATTCACCCCTCCACTTT. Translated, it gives CASSQGAGADYNSPLHF.

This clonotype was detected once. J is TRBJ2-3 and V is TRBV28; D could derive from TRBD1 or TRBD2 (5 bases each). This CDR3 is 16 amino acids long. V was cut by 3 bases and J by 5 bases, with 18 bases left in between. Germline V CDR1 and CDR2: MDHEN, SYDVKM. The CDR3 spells CASSFGPWDPEDTQYF. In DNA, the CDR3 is TGTGCCAGCAGTTTTGGTCCTTGGGACCCAGAAGATACGCAGTATTTT.

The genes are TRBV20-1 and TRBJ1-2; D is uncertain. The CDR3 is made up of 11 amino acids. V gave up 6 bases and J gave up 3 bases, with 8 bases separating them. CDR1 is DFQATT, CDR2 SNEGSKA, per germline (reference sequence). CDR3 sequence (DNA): TGCAGTGCGATCCTCGACTATGGCTACACCTTC. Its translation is CSAILDYGYTF.

The CDR3 nucleotides are TGTGCCAGCAGTCCCGGGACAGGGGTGCCCCTCCACTTT. It yields the protein CASSPGTGVPLHF. The chain is built from TRBV12-3 or TRBV12-4 and TRBJ1-6; 10 nucleotides align to TRBD1. The CDR3 totals 13 residues. V shed 5 bases and J 13 bases; nucleotides not matched to a gene: 5.

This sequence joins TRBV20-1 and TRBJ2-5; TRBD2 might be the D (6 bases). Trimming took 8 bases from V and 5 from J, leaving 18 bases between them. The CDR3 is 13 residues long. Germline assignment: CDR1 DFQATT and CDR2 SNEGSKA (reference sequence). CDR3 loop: CSSLEGTAETQYF. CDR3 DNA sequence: TGCAGTTCCTTGGAGGGGACCGCGGAGACCCAGTACTTC.

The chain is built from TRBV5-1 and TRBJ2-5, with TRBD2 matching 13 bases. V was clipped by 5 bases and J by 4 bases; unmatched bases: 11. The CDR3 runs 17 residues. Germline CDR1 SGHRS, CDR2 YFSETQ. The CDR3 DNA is TGCGCCAGCAGTGGGACTAGCGGGACCGGCCTCGGAGAGACCCAGTACTTC. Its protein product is CASSGTSGTGLGETQYF.

The CDR3, as DNA: TGCGCCAGCAGCTTGGGTTGGGGGGATCAGCCCCAGCATTTT. This sequence encodes CASSLGWGDQPQHF. The chain uses TRBV5-1 and TRBJ1-5, with a possible D match to TRBD1 (5 bases). The CDR3 has 14 amino acids. Per the germline V gene, CDR1 is SGHRS and CDR2 is YFSETQ. The V end lost 0 bases, the J end lost 5 bases, and 9 bases lay between the germline ends. The full variable domain, its missing parts supplied by reference TRBV5-1 and TRBJ1-5, is KAGVTQTPRYLIKTRGQQVTLSCSPISGHRSVSWYQQTPGQGLQFLFEYFSETQRNKGNFPGRFSGRQFSNSRSEMNVSTLELGDSALYLCASSLGWGDQPQHFGDGTRLSIL.

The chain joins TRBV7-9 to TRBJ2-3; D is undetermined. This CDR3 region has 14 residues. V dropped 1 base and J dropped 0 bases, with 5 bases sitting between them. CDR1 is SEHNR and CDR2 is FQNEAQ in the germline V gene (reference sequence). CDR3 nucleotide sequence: TGTGCCAGCAGCTTAGTCGGGAGCACAGATACGCAGTATTTT. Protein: CASSLVGSTDTQYF.

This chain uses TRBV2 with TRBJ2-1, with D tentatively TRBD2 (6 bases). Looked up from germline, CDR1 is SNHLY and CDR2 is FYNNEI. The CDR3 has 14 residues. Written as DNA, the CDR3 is TGTGCTTCAGCAATTAGACTAGGAATAGATGAGCAGTTCTTC. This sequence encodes CASAIRLGIDEQFF.

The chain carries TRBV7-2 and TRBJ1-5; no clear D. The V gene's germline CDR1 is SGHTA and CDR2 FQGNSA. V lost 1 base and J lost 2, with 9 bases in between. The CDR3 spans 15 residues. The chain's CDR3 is CASSLGLGGNQPQHF. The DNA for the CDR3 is TGTGCCAGCAGCTTAGGGCTGGGTGGCAATCAGCCCCAGCATTTT.

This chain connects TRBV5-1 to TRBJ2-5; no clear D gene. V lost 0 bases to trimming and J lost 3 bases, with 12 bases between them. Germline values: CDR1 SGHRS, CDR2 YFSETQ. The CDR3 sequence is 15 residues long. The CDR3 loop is CASSLGRAEKETQYF. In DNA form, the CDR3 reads TGCGCCAGCAGCTTGGGTAGGGCGGAGAAAGAGACCCAGTACTTC.

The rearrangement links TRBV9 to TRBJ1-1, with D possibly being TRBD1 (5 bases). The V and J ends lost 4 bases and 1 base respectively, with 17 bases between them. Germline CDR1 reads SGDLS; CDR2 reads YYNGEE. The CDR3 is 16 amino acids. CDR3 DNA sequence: TGTGCCAGCAGCCCCTCACGGGGCAGGGCGAACACTGAAGCTTTCTTT. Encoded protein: CASSPSRGRANTEAFF. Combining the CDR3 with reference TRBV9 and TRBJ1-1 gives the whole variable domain DSGVTQTPKHLITATGQRVTLRCSPRSGDLSVYWYQQSLDQGLQFLIQYYNGEERAKGNILERFSAQQFPDLHSELNLSSLELGDSALYFCASSPSRGRANTEAFFGQGTRLTVV.

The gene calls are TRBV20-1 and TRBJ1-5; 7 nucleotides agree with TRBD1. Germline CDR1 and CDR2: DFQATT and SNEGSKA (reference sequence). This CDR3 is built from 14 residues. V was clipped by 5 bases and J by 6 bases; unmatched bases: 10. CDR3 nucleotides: TGCAGTGCTCCGACAGGGATGATGCTTCAGCCCCAGCATTTT. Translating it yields CSAPTGMMLQPQHF.

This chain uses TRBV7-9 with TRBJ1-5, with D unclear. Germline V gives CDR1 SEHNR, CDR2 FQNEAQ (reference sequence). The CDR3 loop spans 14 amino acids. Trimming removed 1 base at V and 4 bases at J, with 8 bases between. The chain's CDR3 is CASSLGAVNQPQHF. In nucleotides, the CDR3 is TGTGCCAGCAGCTTAGGGGCAGTGAATCAGCCCCAGCATTTT.

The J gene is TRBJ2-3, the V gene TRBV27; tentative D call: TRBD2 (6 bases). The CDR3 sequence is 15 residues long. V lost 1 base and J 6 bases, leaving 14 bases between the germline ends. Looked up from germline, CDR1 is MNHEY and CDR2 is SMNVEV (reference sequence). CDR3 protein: CASSLLPGDPDTQYF. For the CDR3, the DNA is TGTGCCAGCAGTTTATTGCCGGGAGATCCTGATACGCAGTATTTT.

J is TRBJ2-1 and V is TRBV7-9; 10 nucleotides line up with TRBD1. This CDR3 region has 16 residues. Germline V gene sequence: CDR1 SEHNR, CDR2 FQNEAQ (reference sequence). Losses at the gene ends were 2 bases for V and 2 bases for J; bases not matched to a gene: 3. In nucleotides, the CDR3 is TGTGCCAGCAGCTTAATTGGGACAGGGGCCTACAATGAGCAGTTCTTC. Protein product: CASSLIGTGAYNEQFF.